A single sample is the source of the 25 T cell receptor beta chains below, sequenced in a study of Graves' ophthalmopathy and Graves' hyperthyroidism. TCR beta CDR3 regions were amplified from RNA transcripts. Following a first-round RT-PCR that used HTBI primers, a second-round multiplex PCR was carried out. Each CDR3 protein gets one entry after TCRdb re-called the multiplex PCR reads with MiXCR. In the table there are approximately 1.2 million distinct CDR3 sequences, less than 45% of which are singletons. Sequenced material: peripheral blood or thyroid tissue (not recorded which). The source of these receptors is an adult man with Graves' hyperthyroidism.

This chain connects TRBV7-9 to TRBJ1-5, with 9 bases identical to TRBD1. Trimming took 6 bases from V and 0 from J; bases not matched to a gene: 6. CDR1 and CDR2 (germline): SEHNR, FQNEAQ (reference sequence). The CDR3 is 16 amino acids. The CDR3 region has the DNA TGTGCCAGCAGTTTGGACAGGGGATATAGCAATCAGCCCCAGCATTTT. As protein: CASSLDRGYSNQPQHF.

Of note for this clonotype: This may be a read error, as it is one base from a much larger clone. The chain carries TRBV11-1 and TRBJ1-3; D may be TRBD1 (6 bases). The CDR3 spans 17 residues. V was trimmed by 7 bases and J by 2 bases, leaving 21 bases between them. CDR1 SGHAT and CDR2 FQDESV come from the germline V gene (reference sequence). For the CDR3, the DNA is TGTGCCAGCAACCAATCGGGGGGCGAAGCCGCTGGAAACACCATATATTTT. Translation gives CASNQSGGEAAGNTIYF.

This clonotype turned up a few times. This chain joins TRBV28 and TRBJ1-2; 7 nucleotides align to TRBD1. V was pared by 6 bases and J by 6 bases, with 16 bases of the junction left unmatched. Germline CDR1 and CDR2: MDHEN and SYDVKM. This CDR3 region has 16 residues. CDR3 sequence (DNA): TGTGCCAGCAGCACCGAGACAGGGACTTACACTCATGGCTACACCTTC. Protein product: CASSTETGTYTHGYTF.

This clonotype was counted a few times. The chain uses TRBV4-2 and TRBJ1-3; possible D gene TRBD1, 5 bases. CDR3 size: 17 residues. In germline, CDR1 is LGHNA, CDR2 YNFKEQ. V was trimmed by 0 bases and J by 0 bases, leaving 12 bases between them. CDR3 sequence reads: CASSQDLGASSGNTIYF. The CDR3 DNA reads TGTGCCAGCAGCCAAGATCTCGGGGCCTCCTCTGGAAACACCATATATTTT.

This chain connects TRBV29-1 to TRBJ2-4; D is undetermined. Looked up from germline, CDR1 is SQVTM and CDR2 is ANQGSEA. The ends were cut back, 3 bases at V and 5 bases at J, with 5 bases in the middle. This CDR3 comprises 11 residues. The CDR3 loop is CSVDRENIQYF. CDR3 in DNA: TGCAGCGTTGACCGAGAAAACATTCAGTACTTC.

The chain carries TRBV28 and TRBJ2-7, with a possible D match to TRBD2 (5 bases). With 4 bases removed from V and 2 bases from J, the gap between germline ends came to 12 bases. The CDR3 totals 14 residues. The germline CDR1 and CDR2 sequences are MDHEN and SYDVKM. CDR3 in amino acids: CASSSEADPYEQYF. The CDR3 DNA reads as TGTGCCAGCAGTTCGGAGGCAGACCCCTACGAGCAGTACTTC.

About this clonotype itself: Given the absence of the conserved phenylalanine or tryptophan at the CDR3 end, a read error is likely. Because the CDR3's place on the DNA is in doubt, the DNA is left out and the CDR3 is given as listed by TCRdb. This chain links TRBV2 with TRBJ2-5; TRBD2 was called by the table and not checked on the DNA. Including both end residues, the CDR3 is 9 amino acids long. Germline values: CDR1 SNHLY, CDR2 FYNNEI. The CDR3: CASSRDANY.

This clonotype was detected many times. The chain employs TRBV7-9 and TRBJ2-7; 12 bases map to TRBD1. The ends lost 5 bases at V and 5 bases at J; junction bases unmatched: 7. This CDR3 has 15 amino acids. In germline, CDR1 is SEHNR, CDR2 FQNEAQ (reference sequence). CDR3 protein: CASSAPGTGGDEQYF. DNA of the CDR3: TGTGCCAGCAGCGCGCCCGGGACAGGGGGCGACGAGCAGTACTTC.

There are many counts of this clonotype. The CDR3 DNA is TGCAGTGCCGCGACCAGGGGCCCGAACTATGGCTACACCTTC. Translating it yields CSAATRGPNYGYTF. This chain connects TRBV20-1 to TRBJ1-2, with D possibly being TRBD1 (6 bases). The germline V and J ends were trimmed by 6 bases and 2 bases, with 16 bases remaining between them. Germline V gene lookup returns CDR1 DFQATT and CDR2 SNEGSKA (reference sequence). The CDR3 runs to 14 residues.

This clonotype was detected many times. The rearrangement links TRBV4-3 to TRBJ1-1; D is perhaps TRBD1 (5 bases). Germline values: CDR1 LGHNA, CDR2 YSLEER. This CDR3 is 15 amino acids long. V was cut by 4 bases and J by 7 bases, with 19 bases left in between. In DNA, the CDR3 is TGCGCCAGCAGCCCGACCGGTGGAGGCACAGGTGAAGCTTTCTTT. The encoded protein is CASSPTGGGTGEAFF.

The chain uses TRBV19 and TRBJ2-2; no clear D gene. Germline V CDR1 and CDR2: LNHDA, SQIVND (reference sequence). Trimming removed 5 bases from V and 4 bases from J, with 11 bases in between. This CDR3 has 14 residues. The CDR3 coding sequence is TGTGCCAGTAGTGGATGGGCAGCCACCGGGGAGCTGTTTTTT. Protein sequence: CASSGWAATGELFF.

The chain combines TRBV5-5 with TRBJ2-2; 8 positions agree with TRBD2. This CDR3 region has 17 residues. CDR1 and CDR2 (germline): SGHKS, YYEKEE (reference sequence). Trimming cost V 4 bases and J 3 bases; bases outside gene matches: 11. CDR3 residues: CASSLELIAGHTGELFF. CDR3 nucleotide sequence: TGTGCCAGCAGCCTAGAGTTGATAGCGGGGCACACCGGGGAGCTGTTTTTT. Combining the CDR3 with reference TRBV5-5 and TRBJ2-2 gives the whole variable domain DAGVTQSPTHLIKTRGQQVTLRCSPISGHKSVSWYQQVLGQGPQFIFQYYEKEERGRGNFPDRFSARQFPNYSSELNVNALLLGDSALYLCASSLELIAGHTGELFFGEGSRLTVL.

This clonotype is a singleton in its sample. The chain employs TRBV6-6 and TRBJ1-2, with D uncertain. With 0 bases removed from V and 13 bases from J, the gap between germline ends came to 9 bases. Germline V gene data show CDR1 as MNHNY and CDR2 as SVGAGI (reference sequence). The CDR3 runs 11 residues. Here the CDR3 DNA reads TGTGCCAGCAGTTACTCTCGGGATGGCACCTTC. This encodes CASSYSRDGTF.

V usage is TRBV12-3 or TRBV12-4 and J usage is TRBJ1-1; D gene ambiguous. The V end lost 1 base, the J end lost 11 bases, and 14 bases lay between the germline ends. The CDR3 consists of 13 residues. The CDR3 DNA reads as TGTGCCAGCAGTTTAGGCGCCAGTGGGGTGGCTTTCTTT. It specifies CASSLGASGVAFF.

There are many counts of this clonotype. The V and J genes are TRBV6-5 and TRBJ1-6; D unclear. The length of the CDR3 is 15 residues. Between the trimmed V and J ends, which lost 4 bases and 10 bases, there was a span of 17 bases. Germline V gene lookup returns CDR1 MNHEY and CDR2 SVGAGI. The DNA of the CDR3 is TGTGCCAGCAGTTCGGACGGTTTGCTCCCATCACCCCTCCACTTT. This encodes CASSSDGLLPSPLHF.

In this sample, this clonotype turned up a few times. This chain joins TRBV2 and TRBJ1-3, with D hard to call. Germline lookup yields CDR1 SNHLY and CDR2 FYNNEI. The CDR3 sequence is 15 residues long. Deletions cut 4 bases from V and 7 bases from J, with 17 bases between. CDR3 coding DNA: TGTGCCAGCAGTGGCAGGCAGTTCGGTCGTAACACCATATATTTT. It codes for CASSGRQFGRNTIYF.

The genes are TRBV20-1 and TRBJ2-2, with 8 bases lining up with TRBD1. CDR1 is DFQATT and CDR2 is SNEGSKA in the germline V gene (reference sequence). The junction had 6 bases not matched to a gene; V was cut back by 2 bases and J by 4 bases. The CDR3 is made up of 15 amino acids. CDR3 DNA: TGCAGTGCTAGAAAGACAGGGGAGGTCACCGGGGAGCTGTTTTTT. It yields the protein CSARKTGEVTGELFF.

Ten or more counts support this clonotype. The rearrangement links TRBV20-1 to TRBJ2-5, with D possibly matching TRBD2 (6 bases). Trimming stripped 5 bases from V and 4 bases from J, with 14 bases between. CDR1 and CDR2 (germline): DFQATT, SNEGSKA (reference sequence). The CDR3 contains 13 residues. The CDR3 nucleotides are TGCAGTGCTGCCTTACGGGAGTCAGAGACCCAGTACTTC. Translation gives CSAALRESETQYF.

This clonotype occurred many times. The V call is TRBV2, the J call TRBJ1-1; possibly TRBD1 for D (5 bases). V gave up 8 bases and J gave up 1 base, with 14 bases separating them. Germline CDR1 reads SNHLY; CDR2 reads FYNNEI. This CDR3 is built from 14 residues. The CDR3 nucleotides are TGTGCCAGCTCCTATGACAGCCAGAACACTGAAGCTTTCTTT. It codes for CASSYDSQNTEAFF.

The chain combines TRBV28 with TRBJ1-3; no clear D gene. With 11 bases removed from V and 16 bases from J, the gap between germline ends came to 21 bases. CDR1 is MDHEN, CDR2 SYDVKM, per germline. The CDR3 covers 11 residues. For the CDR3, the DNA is TGTGCCGCCGCCGGCCAGGCACCCTTGTATTTT. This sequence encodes CAAAGQAPLYF.

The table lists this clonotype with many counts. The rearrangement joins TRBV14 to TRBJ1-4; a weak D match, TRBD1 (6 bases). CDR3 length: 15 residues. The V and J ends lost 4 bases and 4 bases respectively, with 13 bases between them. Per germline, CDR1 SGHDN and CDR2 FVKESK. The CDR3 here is CASSPTGRINEKLFF. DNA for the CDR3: TGTGCCAGCAGCCCTACAGGGAGGATTAATGAAAAACTGTTTTTT.

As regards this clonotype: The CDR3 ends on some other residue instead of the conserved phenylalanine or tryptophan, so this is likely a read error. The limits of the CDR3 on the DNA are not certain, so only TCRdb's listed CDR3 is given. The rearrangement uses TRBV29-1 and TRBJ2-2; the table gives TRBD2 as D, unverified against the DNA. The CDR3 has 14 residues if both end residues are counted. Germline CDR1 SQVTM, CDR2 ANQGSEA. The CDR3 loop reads CSLRLAGGTGELLL.

The CDR3 loop reads CASSSPYNSPLHF. Here the CDR3 DNA reads TGTGCCAGCAGTTCCCCCTATAATTCACCCCTCCACTTT. The rearrangement uses TRBV6-6 and TRBJ1-6; D not certain. Trimming removed 4 bases at V and 2 bases at J, with 3 bases between. Per the germline V gene, CDR1 is MNHNY and CDR2 is SVGAGI (reference sequence). The CDR3 extends over 13 amino acids.

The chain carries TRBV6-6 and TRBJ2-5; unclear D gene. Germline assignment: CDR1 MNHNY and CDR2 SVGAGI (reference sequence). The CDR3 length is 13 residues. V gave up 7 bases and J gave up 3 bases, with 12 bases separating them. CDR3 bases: TGTGCCAGCATCCTTCGACGGGAAGAGACCCAGTACTTC. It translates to CASILRREETQYF.

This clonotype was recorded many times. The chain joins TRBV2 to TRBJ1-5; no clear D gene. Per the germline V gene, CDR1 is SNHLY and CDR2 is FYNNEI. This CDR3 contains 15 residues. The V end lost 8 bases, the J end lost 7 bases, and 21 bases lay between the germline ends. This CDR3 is CASGKDRGIGQPQHF. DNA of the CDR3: TGTGCCAGCGGGAAGGATAGAGGGATCGGACAGCCCCAGCATTTT.